Here is one TCR beta chain with its context. The data were produced by immunoSEQ multiplex PCR, yet TCRdb's version contains in-frame clones alone and is incomplete. The sample lists under 250,000 clones; roughly 90% were seen once. This sample stems from a study of blood T cell repertoires in COVID-19. Study-wide background: Researchers got acute and convalescent COVID-19 samples from the United States, Italy and Spain. T cells, B-cell-depleted T cells, or PBMCs provided the cDNA or gDNA that served as material.

This CDR3 region has 14 residues. The germline CDR1 and CDR2 sequences are SGDLS and YYNGEE. V lost 0 bases, J lost 7 bases, and 6 bases stayed unmatched. Participants spanned ages roughly 18 to 95 years and resided in about 24 US areas. Participants were placed into cohorts based on the clinical history they reported. The sequence came from a woman aged 25-40 years with acute COVID-19. The sample taken for sequencing was PBMCs or T cells enriched from blood (not recorded which). This rearrangement joins TRBV9 to TRBJ2-7; 8 bases map to TRBD2. CDR3 sequence (DNA): TGTGCCAGCAGCGTAGTGGGACTAGAGGAAGAGCAGTACTTC. This encodes CASSVVGLEEEQYF.